This T cell receptor (beta chain) was sequenced during a study of shared clonotypes between healthy human individuals (dated by TCRdb to between 2020 and 2021). Turning to the overall study: The cohort comprised a couple of women and a few men aged 18 to 49 years. Each donor's leukapheresis produced roughly between roughly 0.85 and 9.5 billion PBMCs. To increase sequencing depth and limit assay-specific biases, TCR repertoire library preparation and sequencing were carried out by different laboratories using diverse techniques. For each donor, CD4 naive and CD4 memory were each run on three plates, CD8 naive on two plates, and CD8 memory on one plate. Blood TCR repertoires of 5 or 6 healthy adults were deeply sequenced to estimate repertoire size and the extent of clonotype sharing between individuals.

For the CD8 naive samples, CD45RO-negative cells were positively selected for CCR7, yielding a CD45RA+CCR7+ population from which TemRA cells were excluded. Donors were healthy HIV-negative adults with no recently reported acute infections or vaccinations. Every donor was a Caucasian adult residing in Nashville, Tennessee, USA. After blood collection by leukapheresis, PBMCs were isolated using Ficoll-Histopaque density gradient centrifugation and then cryopreserved in the vapor phase of liquid nitrogen. Analytical flow cytometry was used to check the purity and quantity of each magnetically sorted T cell population. Genomic DNA was isolated from every sorted fraction and measured by UV absorbance on a Nanodrop 2000c. The full study reports these points: Incomplete sequencing was indicated by rarefaction of sorted-subset datasets, despite the large sequencing depth. The small number of donors limited the genetic and exposure-history diversity represented. Based on pairwise subsampling, the degree of clonotype sharing among donors was expected to be affected by sequencing depth. Compared with non-shared clonotypes, clonotypes shared by all four sorted-subset donors had higher generation probabilities. Naive subsets generally had larger estimated clonotype richness than memory subsets did. Roughly 5% of naive CD4, 3.5% of naive CD8, approximately 2.2% of memory CD4, and around 0.4% of memory CD8 clonotypes were shared across several donors. Only blood was sampled, and tissue TCR repertoires likely differ from those in blood.

TCR CDR3 regions were amplified from genomic DNA by multiplex PCR using the deep immunoSEQ assay. For each cell subset, the extracted genomic DNA was distributed evenly across all wells of several immunoSEQ 96-well plates, and each plate served as one replicate. For sorted subsets, roughly 200 ng genomic DNA, equal to tens of thousands of T cell genomes, was loaded into each replicate PCR. Purified libraries were quantified with a Qubit 3.0 fluorometer, sized on a Bioanalyzer 2100, and re-quantified with the KAPA Library Quantification kit. Every immunoSEQ 96-well plate was sequenced on a separate single-read 150-cycle Illumina NextSeq 550 flow cell. On the study's bioinformatics: The immunoSEQ output contained only junctional sequences without quality scores, so filtering could not match that applied to full-length reads. To assign V/J genes and CDR3, sequences were annotated using PyIR, a Python wrapper for IgBLAST v1.9, with IMGT germline references. Reads were filtered out if the reads had weak V/J assignments (E-value above 1e-6), no CDR3, stop codons, out-of-frame junctions, or ambiguous translated residues. V3J clonotypes were defined as sequences sharing an identical inferred V gene, J gene, and CDR3 amino acid sequence. Percentage overlap between repertoires was calculated by dividing the number of shared unique clonotypes by the size of the smaller repertoire. RTK rarefaction, the Chao1 estimator, and Recon v2.1 estimates of unobserved clonotypes were used to assess repertoire richness. OLGA was used to compute generation probabilities for all TCRbeta clonotypes that the gDNA method yielded from a few donors. The clones in this table, taken by TCRdb from immuneACCESS, are in-frame only. Not every clone is retained; where verified, under half of the shortfall comes from an unresolved V gene, and the cause of the rest is unknown. Clone size and the V and J calls come from that table; the DNA yielded D and trimming. This sample gives more than 2 million clones in total; about 95% of them show up just once. 0.85% to 1.3% of the sample is in the top ten clones.

On this clone itself: Its target antigen remains unknown. No quality values exist for individual bases; no much larger clone is one base distant. The same CDR3 can be traced to other DNA sequences in this sample.

The sequence derives from a man aged 18 to 29 in good health. Sequenced: naive CD8+ T cells sorted from blood. The intended sense of this specimen's cell subset or site label: CD45RA+CCR7+.

The CDR3 protein: CASSIGTGVYNEQFF. The bases are TGTGCCAGCAGTATAGGGACAGGGGTTTACAATGAGCAGTTCTTC. The rearrangement combines TRBV6-5 with TRBJ2-1; 10 bases in the junction line up with TRBD1. Including the terminal cysteine and phenylalanine, the CDR3 comprises 15 residues. Of all the DNA, just the CDR3 is kept, 45 bases in frame from base 1. CDR1 is given as MNHEY and CDR2 as SVGAGI, both from the germline V gene. Trimmed from V: 5 bases; trimmed from J: 4 bases; junction bases lacking a gene match: 5.